This T cell receptor beta chain was obtained from a study of blood T cell repertoires in COVID-19 (TCRdb year 2020). Regarding the research as a whole: Samples from collaborators originated in the United States, Italy and Spain and spanned both the acute and convalescent phases of COVID-19. A de-identified subject ID, COVID-19 status, age in years and sex were almost always included in the sample metadata. Samples came from the ongoing ImmuneRACE study (first 160 participants) plus 1,254 subjects from 6 global collaborators. The repertoires were released in a freely available public database meant as a resource for research on the immune response to SARS-CoV-2. HLA class I and class II types, where available, came from metadata supplied by the sample provider rather than from assay-based typing. Subjects who had been exposed to COVID-19, were actively infected with it, or had recovered from it provided the deeply sampled blood TCRbeta repertoires that made up the dataset. The prospective study material was composed of cDNA or gDNA derived from T cells, B-cell-depleted T cells, or PBMCs.

What the study reported, not specific to this receptor: The amount of clinical and demographic metadata varied by source and participant and was provided uncurated.

TCRbeta CDR3 regions were amplified from genomic DNA using the immunoSEQ Assay, a bias-controlled multiplex PCR. Per the original workflow: Within the assay, amplification of reference gene primers was used to estimate how many nucleated cells each sample contained. Sequence reads were collapsed and filtered to measure the absolute abundance of every unique TCRbeta CDR3 rearrangement. For each sample, productive Simpson clonality was calculated by taking the square root of Simpson's diversity index across productive rearrangements. This is the immuneACCESS table as TCRdb keeps it, with only in-frame sequences that have V and J called. A part of the clones is gone; compared with another copy, unresolved V genes explain less than half, and the rest is unexplained. For V, J and clone size, that table is used; D and trimming come from the DNA. In all, the sample holds about 34,000 clones, and 75% to 90% of those were seen once. Around 14% of the sample is in the top ten clones.

This clone was observed a single time. Its antigen remains undetermined. It has no much larger one-base neighbor in the sample; base qualities were not kept. Whole blood was collected in K2EDTA tubes by collaborating institutions according to the institutions' own protocols. For TCRbeta analysis, collaborator samples were shipped as frozen whole blood, as isolated PBMCs, or as DNA extracted from either sample type. Trimming accounts for 4 bases at V and 4 bases at J, while the number of junction bases matched to no gene is 15. Taken from the germline V gene, the CDR1 and CDR2 loops are KGHDR and SFDVKD. From cysteine to phenylalanine, the CDR3 is 19 amino acids long. Only the CDR3 part of the read is kept: 57 bases, read in frame from the first base.

The sample taken for sequencing was peripheral blood. This receptor was taken from a man aged 55 to 69 with active COVID-19. Here the chain combines TRBV24-1 and TRBJ1-2, and TRBD1 aligns with 12 junction nucleotides. The CDR3 protein is CATSEGLTGQGAHSYGYTF. The DNA reads as follows: TGTGCCACCAGTGAGGGTCTTACGGGACAGGGGGCGCATAGCTATGGCTACACCTTC.